Given below is one TCR beta chain in context. The CDR3 extends over 15 amino acids. J was trimmed by 2 bases and V by 7 bases; bases with no gene match: 7. Germline CDR1 and CDR2: LNHDA and SQIVND (reference sequence). Sequenced by immunoSEQ multiplex PCR; TCRdb stores in-frame clones only, minus some. The sample holds about 64,000 clones, more than 80% seen once. This entry comes from a study of blood T cell repertoires in COVID-19. Overall study context: Sites in the United States, Italy and Spain provided acute and convalescent COVID-19 samples.

This sequence joins TRBV19 and TRBJ1-5, with 8 bases aligning to TRBD1. This TCR was sampled from a man older than 75 with acute or convalescent COVID-19. The sample comprised peripheral blood. CDR3 bases: TGTGCCAGTACCCTTGGACAGGGAGGCAATCAGCCCCAGCATTTT. Its translation is CASTLGQGGNQPQHF.